These T cell receptor beta chains were read from a single sample in a study of human T cells and chemical hapten exposure. From the RACE reads, TCRdb called clonotypes with MiXCR, one entry per CDR3 protein. In the table there are more than 90,000 distinct CDR3 sequences, roughly an eighth of which are singletons. The source material was whole blood, sampled in connection with sensitization to the hapten diphenylcyclopropenone (DPC). These receptors were taken from a woman aged 40 to 55 with alopecia areata. Some clones in this sample may be carry-over from other donors' samples. Each CDR3 is given with its conserved first and last residue. The order of the fields is CDR3 length, J gene, V gene, clone size, D gene, CDR3 protein, CDR3 DNA. A D gene is named only where the DNA matches it firmly. The listing skips clone size in some rows; elsewhere it reads once, few, many or a size class.

>17|TRBJ1-5|TRBV9|many|TRBD1
CASSAGTDRFGNQPQHF
TGTGCCAGCAGCGCCGGGACAGATAGATTTGGCAATCAGCCCCAGCATTTT
>14|TRBJ1-1|TRBV5-6|NA|NA
CASSLAHANTEAIF
TGTGCCAGCAGCTTAGCCCATGCGAACACTGAAGCTATCTTT
>17|TRBJ2-4|TRBV12-3/TRBV12-4|few|NA
CASNTPAPGLRGNIQYF
TGTGCCAGCAACACTCCTGCTCCGGGACTGCGGGGAAACATTCAGTACTTC
>16|TRBJ1-1|TRBV12-3/TRBV12-4|many|TRBD1
CASSHRTGQGNTEAFF
TGTGCCAGCAGCCACCGGACAGGGCAGGGGAACACTGAAGCTTTCTTT
>14|TRBJ1-2|TRBV4-3|many|NA
CASSQALEGYGYTF
TGCGCCAGCAGCCAAGCGTTGGAGGGCTATGGCTACACCTTC
>15|TRBJ2-7|TRBV5-5|many|NA
CASSPPGGRAYEQYF
TGTGCCAGCAGCCCCCCCGGAGGCAGGGCCTACGAGCAGTACTTC
>12|TRBJ2-1|TRBV3-1|few|NA
CASSQGAIEQFF
TGTGCCAGCAGCCAAGGCGCAATAGAGCAGTTCTTC
>13|TRBJ2-1|TRBV5-1|few|NA
CASSLERSNEQFF
TGCGCCAGCAGCTTGGAGCGCTCTAATGAGCAGTTCTTC
>16|TRBJ1-2|TRBV4-3|NA|NA
CASSQDGASRASGYTF
TGCGCCAGCAGCCAAGATGGGGCCAGTCGTGCCTCTGGCTACACCTTC
>12|TRBJ1-5|TRBV19|NA|NA
CATTLPNQPQHF
TGTGCCACCACACTTCCTAATCAGCCCCAGCATTTT
>13|TRBJ2-2|TRBV29-1|many|NA
CSVQGALTGELFF
TGCAGCGTTCAAGGGGCGCTCACCGGGGAGCTGTTTTTT
>15|TRBJ1-6|TRBV12-3/TRBV12-4|many|TRBD1
CASSFRTGFNSPLHF
TGTGCCAGCAGTTTTAGGACAGGATTTAATTCACCCCTCCACTTT
>16|TRBJ1-2|TRBV27|many|TRBD1
CASSLLPRTGNAGYTF
TGTGCCAGCAGTTTATTACCCCGGACAGGGAACGCTGGCTACACCTTC
>11|TRBJ2-7|TRBV12-3/TRBV12-4|few|NA
CASSFSNQQYF
TGTGCCAGCAGTTTCTCCAATCAGCAGTACTTC
>14|TRBJ2-7|TRBV30|many|NA
CAWRGSLSSYEQYF
TGTGCCTGGAGGGGGTCCCTTAGCTCCTACGAGCAGTACTTC
>12|TRBJ2-3|TRBV14|many|NA
CASSPRGYAQYF
TGTGCCAGCAGCCCGCGCGGGTATGCGCAGTATTTT
>15|TRBJ2-1|TRBV2|NA|NA
CASSTRGGIYNEQFF
TGTGCCAGCAGTACCAGGGGGGGCATTTACAATGAGCAGTTCTTC